This T cell receptor (beta chain) appears in the sequencing data of a study of blood T cells in healthy people across ages. General study points: More naive CD4+ cells and higher diversity marked long-lived donors relative to aged donors.

As concerns this clonotype: What it recognizes is unknown.

Sample-barcoded 5' priming and a J-beta primer mix drove a second PCR of about 6 to 11 cycles. MiXCR, applied by TCRdb to the 5' RACE reads, yields one record per CDR3 protein. The sample records roughly 700,000 distinct CDR3 sequences, around 49% being singletons. The sequenced sample consisted of blood. The receptor's source is a woman aged 55-75 years in good health.

CDR3 in amino acids: CASRSGTDTGELFF. CDR3 DNA: TGTGCCAGCCGCTCCGGGACAGACACCGGGGAGCTGTTTTTT. The V gene is TRBV5-5, the J gene TRBJ2-2; 7 bases match TRBD1. V lost 7 bases and J lost 3; bases outside the gene matches: 6. Germline-derived CDR1 and CDR2 are SGHKS and YYEKEE (reference sequence). This CDR3 contains 14 residues.